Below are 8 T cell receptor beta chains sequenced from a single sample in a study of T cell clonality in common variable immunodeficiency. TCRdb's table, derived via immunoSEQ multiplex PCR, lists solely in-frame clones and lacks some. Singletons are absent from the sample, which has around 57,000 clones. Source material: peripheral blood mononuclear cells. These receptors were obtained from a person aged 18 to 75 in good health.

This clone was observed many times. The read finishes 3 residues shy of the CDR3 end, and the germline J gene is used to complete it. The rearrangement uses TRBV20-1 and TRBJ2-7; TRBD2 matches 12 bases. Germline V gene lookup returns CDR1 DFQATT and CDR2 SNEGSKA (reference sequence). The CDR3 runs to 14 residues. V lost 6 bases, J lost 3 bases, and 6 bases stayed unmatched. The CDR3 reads CSAAPLAGGYEQYF. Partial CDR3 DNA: TGCAGTGCCGCCCCACTAGCGGGGGGCTACGAG.

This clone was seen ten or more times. CDR3 sequence reads: CASSQRTGVHEQYF. CDR3 DNA, as far as it was read: TGCGCCAGCAGCCAAAGGACAGGGGTCCACGAG. The chain couples TRBV4-1 to TRBJ2-7, with 9 bases lining up with TRBD1. The sequence runs out 3 residues before the end of the CDR3; the remainder is reconstructed from the germline J gene. Trimming removed 2 bases from V and 5 bases from J; junction bases left unmatched: 4. CDR1 is MGHRA and CDR2 is YSYEKL in the germline V gene. The CDR3 contains 14 residues.

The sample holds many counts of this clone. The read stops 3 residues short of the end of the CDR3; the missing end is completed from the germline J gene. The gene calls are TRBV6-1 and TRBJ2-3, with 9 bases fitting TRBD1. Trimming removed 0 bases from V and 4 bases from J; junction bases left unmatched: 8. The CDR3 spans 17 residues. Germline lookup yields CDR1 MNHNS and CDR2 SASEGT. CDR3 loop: CASSEAPGTGIADTQYF. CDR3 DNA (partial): TGTGCCAGCAGTGAAGCCCCCGGGACAGGGATAGCAGATACG.

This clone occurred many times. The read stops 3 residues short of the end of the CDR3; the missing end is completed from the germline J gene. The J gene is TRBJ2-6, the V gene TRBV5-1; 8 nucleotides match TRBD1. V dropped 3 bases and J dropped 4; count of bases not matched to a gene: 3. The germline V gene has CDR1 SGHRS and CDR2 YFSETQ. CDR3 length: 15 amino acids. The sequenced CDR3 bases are TGCGCCAGCAGCTCGACAGGGGCCGGGGCCAACGTC. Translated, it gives CASSSTGAGANV. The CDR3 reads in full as CASSSTGAGANVLTF.

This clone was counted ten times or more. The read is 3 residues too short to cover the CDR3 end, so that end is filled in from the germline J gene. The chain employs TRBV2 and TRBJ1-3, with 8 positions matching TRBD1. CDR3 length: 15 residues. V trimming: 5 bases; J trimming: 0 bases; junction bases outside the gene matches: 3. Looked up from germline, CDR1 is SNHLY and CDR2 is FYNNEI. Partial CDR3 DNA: TGTGCCAGCAGTAGGGACAGGAGCTCTGGAAACACC. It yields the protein CASSRDRSSGNT. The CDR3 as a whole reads CASSRDRSSGNTIYF.

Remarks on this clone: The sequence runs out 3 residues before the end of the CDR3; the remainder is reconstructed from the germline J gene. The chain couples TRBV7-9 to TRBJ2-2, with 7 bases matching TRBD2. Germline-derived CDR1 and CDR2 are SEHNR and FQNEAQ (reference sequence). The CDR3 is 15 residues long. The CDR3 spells CASSSGWGGNEKLFF. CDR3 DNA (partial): TGTGCCAGCAGCTCAGGGTGGGGGGGAAATGAAAAG.

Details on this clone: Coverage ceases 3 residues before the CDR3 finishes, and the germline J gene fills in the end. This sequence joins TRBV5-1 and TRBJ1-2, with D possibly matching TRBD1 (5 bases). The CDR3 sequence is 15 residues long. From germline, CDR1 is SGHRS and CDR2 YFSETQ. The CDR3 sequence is CASSWGRQPDSRYTF. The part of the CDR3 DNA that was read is TGCGCCAGCAGCTGGGGAAGACAGCCCGATAGTCGC.

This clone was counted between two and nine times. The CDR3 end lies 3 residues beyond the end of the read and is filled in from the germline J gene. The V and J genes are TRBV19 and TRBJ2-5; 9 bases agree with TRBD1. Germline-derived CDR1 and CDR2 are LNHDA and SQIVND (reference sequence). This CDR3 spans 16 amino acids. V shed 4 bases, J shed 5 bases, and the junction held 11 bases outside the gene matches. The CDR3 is CASSKSDRGTRETQYF. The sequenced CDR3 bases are TGTGCCAGTAGTAAGTCCGACAGGGGGACGAGGGAGACC.